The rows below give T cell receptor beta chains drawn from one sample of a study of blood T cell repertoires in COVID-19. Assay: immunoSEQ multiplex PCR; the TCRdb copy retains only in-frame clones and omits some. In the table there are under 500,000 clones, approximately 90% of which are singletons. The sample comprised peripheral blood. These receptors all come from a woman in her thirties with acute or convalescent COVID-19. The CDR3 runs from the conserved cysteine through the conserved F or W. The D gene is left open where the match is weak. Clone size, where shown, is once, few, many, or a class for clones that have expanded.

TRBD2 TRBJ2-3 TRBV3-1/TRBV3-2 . TGTGCCAGCAGCAGTTATCGGGCTAGCGGGGACCGAGATACGCAGTATTTT CASSSYRASGDRDTQYF
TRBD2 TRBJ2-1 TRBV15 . TGTGCCACCAGCAGAGACAGCGGGGGCTACAATGAGCAGTTCTTC CATSRDSGGYNEQFF
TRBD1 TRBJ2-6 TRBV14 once TGTGCCAGCAGCCAAGTACCCGGACAGGGAGGCTCTGGGGCCAACGTCCTGACTTTC CASSQVPGQGGSGANVLTF
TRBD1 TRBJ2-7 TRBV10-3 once TGTGCCACCGGAGACACAGGGGTCGAGCAGTACTTC CATGDTGVEQYF
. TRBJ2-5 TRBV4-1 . TGCGCCAGCAGCACCCGACAGGACCAGTACCAAGAGACCCAGTACTTC CASSTRQDQYQETQYF
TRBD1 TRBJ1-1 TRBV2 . TGTGCCAGAGGACAGGGAGGCACTGAAGCTTTCTTT CARGQGGTEAFF
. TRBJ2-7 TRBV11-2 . TGTGCCAGCAGCTCCTCCGGGTATGAGCAGTACTTC CASSSSGYEQYF
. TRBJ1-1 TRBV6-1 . TGTGCCAGCAGTGAATTATTCATAGCTGAAGCTTTCTTT CASSELFIAEAFF
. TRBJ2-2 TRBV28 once TGTGCCAGCAGTTTATCCTGGCCTAGCCTGAACACCGGGGAGCTGTTTTTT CASSLSWPSLNTGELFF
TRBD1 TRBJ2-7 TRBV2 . TGTGCCAGCAGTGGGAGGGACAGGACATCCTACGAGCAGTACTTC CASSGRDRTSYEQYF
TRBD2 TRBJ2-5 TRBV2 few TGTGCCAGCAGTGAAGCGCTTCAATCTAGCGGGGTCGAGACCCAGTACTTC CASSEALQSSGVETQYF
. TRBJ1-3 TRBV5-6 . TGTGCCAGCAGCTTGTCTCCAGTCTCTGGAAACACCATATATTTT CASSLSPVSGNTIYF
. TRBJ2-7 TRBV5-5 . TGTGCCAGCAGCCCCTGGGCGGGGGCCACCTACGAGCAGTACTTC CASSPWAGATYEQYF
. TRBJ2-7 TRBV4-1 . TGCGCCAGCAGCCCTCAGGGGAGCTCCTACGAGCAGTACTTC CASSPQGSSYEQYF
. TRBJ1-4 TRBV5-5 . TGTGCCAGCAGGGTGGCTGTAACTAATGAAAAACTGTTTTTT CASRVAVTNEKLFF
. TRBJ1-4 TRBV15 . TGTGCCACCAGCAGACAACAGGCGGTGGCGGAAAAACTGTTTTTT CATSRQQAVAEKLFF
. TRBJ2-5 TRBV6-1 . TGTGCCAGCAGTGAGGCCGGGGAGACCCAGTACTTC CASSEAGETQYF
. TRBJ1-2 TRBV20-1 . TGCAGCTCCTTAACGGGGGATGGCTACACCTTC CSSLTGDGYTF
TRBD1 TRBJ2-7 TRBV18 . TGTGCCAGCTCACCGGGACAGGGCCTCTACGAGCAGTACTTC CASSPGQGLYEQYF
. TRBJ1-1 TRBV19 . TGTGCCAGTAGCCACCGATGGGGCCCGAACACTGAAGCTTTCTTT CASSHRWGPNTEAFF
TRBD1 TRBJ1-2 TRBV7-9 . TGTGCCAGCAGCTGGGGGGACAGCTATGGCTACACCTTC CASSWGDSYGYTF
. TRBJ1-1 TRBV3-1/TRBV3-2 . TGTGCCAGCAGCCAAATCAGGGAGGCTGAAGCTTTCTTT CASSQIREAEAFF
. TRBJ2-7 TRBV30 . TGTGCCTGGAGTTCGACACCGCCCTACGAGCAGTACTTC CAWSSTPPYEQYF
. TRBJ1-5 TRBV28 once TGTGCCAGCATAAGTGTGAGGGGGACGGTTGGCAATCAGCCCCAGCATTTT CASISVRGTVGNQPQHF
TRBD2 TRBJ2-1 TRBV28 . TGTGCCAGCAGCAGACCCGGGACTAGCGATGAGCAGTTCTTC CASSRPGTSDEQFF
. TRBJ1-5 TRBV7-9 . TGTGCCAGCAGCTTAGATAGCGCGGGGCGCGGGGGTCAGCCCCAGCATTTT CASSLDSAGRGGQPQHF
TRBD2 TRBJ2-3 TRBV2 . TGTGCCAGCAGTGAACGGGGGGGGCCAGATACGCAGTATTTT CASSERGGPDTQYF
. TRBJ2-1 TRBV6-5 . TGTGCCAGCAGTTACTCAGGGGATGAGCAGTTCTTC CASSYSGDEQFF
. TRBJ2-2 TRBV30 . TGTGCCTGGAGAGTTGACAGTGCCGGGGAGCTGTTTTTT CAWRVDSAGELFF
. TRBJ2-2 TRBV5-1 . TGCGCCACCCCATCGAACACCGGGGAGCTGTTTTTT CATPSNTGELFF
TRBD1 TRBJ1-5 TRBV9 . TGTGCCAGCAGCGGCGGGACAGGGACAAATCAGCCCCAGCATTTT CASSGGTGTNQPQHF
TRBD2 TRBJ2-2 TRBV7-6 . TGTGCCAGCAGCTTAGAACTAGCGTCCGGGGAGCTGTTTTTT CASSLELASGELFF
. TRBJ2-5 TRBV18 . TGTGCCAGCTCACCACCGCTGGCCCAGACCCAGTACTTC CASSPPLAQTQYF
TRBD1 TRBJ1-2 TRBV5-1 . TGCGCCAGCAGCTTGGTCGCGGGACAGGGGCACTATGGCTACACCTTC CASSLVAGQGHYGYTF
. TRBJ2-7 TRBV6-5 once TGTGCCAGCAGTCCTGACAGAAAAGTATGGCAGTACTTC CASSPDRKVWQYF
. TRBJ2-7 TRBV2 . TGTGCCAGCAGCCGCGGATTTACCTACGAGCAGTACTTC CASSRGFTYEQYF
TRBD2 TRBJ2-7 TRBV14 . TGTGCCAGCAGCCAAGCGACGCGGGGGGGCGTCTACGAGCAGTACTTC CASSQATRGGVYEQYF
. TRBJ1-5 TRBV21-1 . TGTGCCAGCAGCAAAGTGAGGATTCAGCCCCAGCATTTT CASSKVRIQPQHF
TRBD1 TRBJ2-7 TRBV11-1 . TGTGCCAGCAGCTTAGGACAGGGGACCTTCGAGCAGTACTTC CASSLGQGTFEQYF
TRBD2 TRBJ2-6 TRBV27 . TGTGCCAGCAGTGCCAGGACTAGCGGGACTTCGCGCTCTGGGGCCAACGTCCTGACTTTC CASSARTSGTSRSGANVLTF
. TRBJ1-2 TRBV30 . TGTGCCTGGAGTGTACTTGGCAGGGAACTGGCTGGCTACACCTTC CAWSVLGRELAGYTF
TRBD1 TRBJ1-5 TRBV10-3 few TGTGCCATCAATCACCTACAGGGGTATAGCAATCAGCCCCAGCATTTT CAINHLQGYSNQPQHF
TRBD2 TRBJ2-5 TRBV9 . TGTGCCAGCAGCGCGGGGGAAAGCGGGGGGTTTCAAGAGACCCAGTACTTC CASSAGESGGFQETQYF
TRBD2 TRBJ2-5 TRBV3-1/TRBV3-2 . TGTGCCAGCAGCCAAGAACGGCGACTAGCGGGGGGGTTGGAGACCCAGTACTTC CASSQERRLAGGLETQYF
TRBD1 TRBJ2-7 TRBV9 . TGTGCCAGCAGCGGACGGACAGGTGGTGCCTACGAGCAGTACTTC CASSGRTGGAYEQYF
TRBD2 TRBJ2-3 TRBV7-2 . TGTGCCAGCAGCCCCGGGACTAACACAGATACGCAGTATTTT CASSPGTNTDTQYF
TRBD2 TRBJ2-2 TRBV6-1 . TGTGCCAGCAGGAGCCCTAGCGGATTCACCGGGGAGCTGTTTTTT CASRSPSGFTGELFF
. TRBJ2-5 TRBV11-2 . TGTGCCAGCAGATCCGACGGGAAGGCCCAGTACTTC CASRSDGKAQYF
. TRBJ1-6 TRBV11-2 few TGTGCCAGCAGCTTAAGGGGCTCCTATAATTCACCCCTCCACTTT CASSLRGSYNSPLHF
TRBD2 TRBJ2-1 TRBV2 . TGTGCCAGCAGTGCCGGGGGGGCTCTGGATGAGCAGTTCTTC CASSAGGALDEQFF
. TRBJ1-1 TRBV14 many TGTGCCAGCAGCCCTCGACACATGAACACTGAAGCTTTCTTT CASSPRHMNTEAFF
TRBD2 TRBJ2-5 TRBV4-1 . TGCGCCAGCAGTCCTCCGGCTCTTTTCCCGAGTCTTAGCGGGGGGGCCGGAGAGACCCAGTACTTC CASSPPALFPSLSGGAGETQYF
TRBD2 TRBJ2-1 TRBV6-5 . TGTGCCAGCCAGGGACTAGCCCCTTCCTACAATGAGCAGTTCTTC CASQGLAPSYNEQFF